This T cell receptor beta chain was profiled in a study of cytomegalovirus exposure and HLA in healthy donors. Regarding this clone: Its matching antigen is unknown.

Study conclusions and caveats: Previous analysis showed most TCR beta V segments were productive about 87% or about 30% of the time. Reports described diagnosis of cytomegalovirus status by the classifier as highly specific and sensitive. In a later analysis, TCR association rates varied by HLA locus: DRB1 most, HLA-C fewest.

PCR involved 60 Vbeta and 13 Jbeta primers. As originally analysed: A later analysis counted around 80 million unique TCR beta chains, about 11 million shared. Method: immunoSEQ multiplex PCR; TCRdb's copy keeps in-frame clones and lacks some. Clonal size and the V and J genes are those of that table, whereas D and trimming came from the DNA. This table holds some 140,000 clones, 74% found once. Germline CDR1 is KGHSH and CDR2 is LQKENI. V dropped 3 bases and J dropped 7 bases, with 19 bases sitting between them. This CDR3 has 16 residues. This clonotype originated in a man aged 25 to 45 in good health and CMV-seronegative. The sample was PBMCs. The chain carries TRBV18 and TRBJ1-5; a weak D match, TRBD1 (6 bases). The CDR3: CASSPAVWTVPQPQHF. The CDR3 DNA reads TGTGCCAGCTCACCTGCGGTCTGGACAGTCCCCCAGCCCCAGCATTTT.